The clone carrying this TCR beta chain was seen a single time. Losses at the gene ends were 8 bases for V and 4 bases for J; bases not matched to a gene: 2. CDR3 length equals 11 residues. The data were obtained in a study of blood T cell repertoires in COVID-19. As for the study in general: Sites in the United States, Italy and Spain provided acute and convalescent COVID-19 samples. Nucleic acid was either cDNA or gDNA, and it came from T cells, B-cell-depleted T cells, or PBMCs.

The authors' processing: Amplification of reference gene primers provided the estimated nucleated cell counts. The assay was immunoSEQ multiplex PCR, and TCRdb's table has in-frame clones only and misses some. V and J calls and clone size are copied from that table; D and trimming were computed from the DNA. In the table there are under 300,000 clones, just over 85% of which are singletons. Sequenced material: peripheral blood. The gene calls are TRBV12-3 or TRBV12-4 and TRBJ2-7; TRBD1 matches at 7 bases. This clonotype was obtained from a man aged 25-40 years who had recovered from COVID-19. The CDR3 DNA reads as TGTGCCAGCGGGGACAGTTACGAGCAGTACTTC. Residues: CASGDSYEQYF.